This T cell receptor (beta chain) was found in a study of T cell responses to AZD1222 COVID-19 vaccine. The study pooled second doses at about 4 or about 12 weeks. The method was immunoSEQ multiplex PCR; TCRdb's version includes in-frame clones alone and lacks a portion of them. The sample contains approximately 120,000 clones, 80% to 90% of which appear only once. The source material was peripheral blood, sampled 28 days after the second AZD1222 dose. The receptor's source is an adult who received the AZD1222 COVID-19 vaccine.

Written as DNA, the CDR3 is TGTGCCAGCAGCTTCCAAGCGGGCGGCTACACCTTC. Translating it yields CASSFQAGGYTF. This chain connects TRBV7-3 to TRBJ1-2; D remains ambiguous. CDR1 and CDR2 (germline): SGHTA, FQGTGA. The V and J ends lost 3 bases and 8 bases respectively, with 10 bases between them. The CDR3 has 12 amino acids.